This TCR beta chain was identified during a study of T cell responses to AZD1222 COVID-19 vaccine (dated by TCRdb to the early 2020s). Regarding the study in general: A total of around 240 trial participants underwent TCR sequencing, of whom roughly 210 received two doses of AZD1222 and about 25 received two doses of the MenACWY control vaccine. Trial participants were enrolled into age subgroups of 18-55, 56-69 and 70-plus years, which contained about 150, 27 and 61 TCR-sequenced participants, respectively. Study-level results and caveats: Nearly half of unique spike-specific TCRs reportedly recognized epitopes outside regions mutated in the B.1.351 and B.1.1.7 variants. The 56-69-year group was small, and its depth increase did not reach significance, likely because of low power. CD4 TCRs associated with the vaccine covered the entire spike protein, and the dominant responses were in regions 160-218 and 743-854. Conclusions about previously exposed vaccinees are limited, since just 5 or 6 AZD1222 recipients were seropositive for SARS-CoV-2 at baseline. Spike-specific TCR breadth and depth rose significantly after two AZD1222 doses compared with day 0 and with MenACWY recipients. Participants were mostly white British, with more females than males. The authors suggested clonal diversity may have been underestimated. Because no day 14 peak-response samples were available, the repertoires could be characterized only after the peak T cell response.

This clone was seen a few times. Its antigen is still unknown. Base qualities are missing; no much larger clone stands one base away. The CDR3 regions of human TCRbeta chains were analyzed by immunosequencing. Per the original workflow: Repertoire TCRs were checked for matches against a reference library of SARS-CoV-2-specific TCRs that had been generated using the MIRA antigen-specificity platform. Breadth meant the fraction of unique TCRs that were SARS-CoV-2-associated, whereas depth meant the fraction of total T cells that were SARS-CoV-2-associated. Using the MIRA data, every spike-specific TCR was mapped to the spike region that the TCR reacted to and assigned to either a CD4 or a CD8 class. Log10-transformed breadth and depth values were compared by one-way ANOVA with Sidak's multiple comparisons tests. Held by TCRdb, this immuneACCESS table contains in-frame sequences only and omits some clones. Under half of the omission traces to an unresolved V gene where checked; the cause of the rest is unknown. The DNA gave D and trimming, while V, J and clone size come from that table. The sample contains approximately 150,000 clones, 90% of them found a single time. The ten largest make up under 2% of the sample.

The germline V gene (reference sequence) yields LNHDA for CDR1 and SQIVND for CDR2. The CDR3, from cysteine to phenylalanine, totals 14 residues. Kept here is only the CDR3 DNA, which spans 42 bases and is read in frame from base 1. Trimming takes 0 bases from V and 3 bases from J, and the germline ends sit 8 bases apart. The time point label, as the study defines it: about 28 days (+/-7) after the second vaccine dose. AZD1222 recipients with second doses at about 4 weeks or about 12 weeks were pooled, because spike-specific TCR depth and breadth did not differ between schedules. Vaccinee samples were obtained from the UK trials COV001 and COV002, which included a single-blind randomized controlled phase 2/3 trial of AZD1222 (ChAdOx1 nCoV-19) in healthy adults. Trial participant PBMC samples were collected at day 0 and day 28 after the second dose for TCRbeta chain sequencing.

This sequence was found in an adult who received the AZD1222 COVID-19 vaccine. The sequencing used peripheral blood, collected 28 days after the second AZD1222 dose. The V and J genes are TRBV19 and TRBJ1-1; a confident D gene designation cannot be given. The encoded CDR3 is CASSIDSPYTEAFF. The nucleotide sequence is TGTGCCAGTAGTATAGATTCCCCTTACACTGAAGCTTTCTTT.